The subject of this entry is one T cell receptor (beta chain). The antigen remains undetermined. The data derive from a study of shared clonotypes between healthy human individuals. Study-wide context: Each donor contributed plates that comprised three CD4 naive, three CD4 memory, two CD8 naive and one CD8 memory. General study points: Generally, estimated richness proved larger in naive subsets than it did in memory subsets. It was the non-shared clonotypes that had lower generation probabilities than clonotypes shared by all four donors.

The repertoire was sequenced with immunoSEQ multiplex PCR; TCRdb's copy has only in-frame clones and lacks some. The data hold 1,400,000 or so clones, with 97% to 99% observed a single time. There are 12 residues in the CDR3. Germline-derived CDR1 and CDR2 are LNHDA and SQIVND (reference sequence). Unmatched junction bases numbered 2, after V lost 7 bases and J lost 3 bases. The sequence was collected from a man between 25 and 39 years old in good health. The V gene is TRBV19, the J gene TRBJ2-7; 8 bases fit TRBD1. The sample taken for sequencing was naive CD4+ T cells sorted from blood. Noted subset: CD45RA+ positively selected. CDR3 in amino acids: CASTGGSYEQYF. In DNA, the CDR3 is TGTGCCAGTACAGGGGGCAGCTACGAGCAGTACTTC.